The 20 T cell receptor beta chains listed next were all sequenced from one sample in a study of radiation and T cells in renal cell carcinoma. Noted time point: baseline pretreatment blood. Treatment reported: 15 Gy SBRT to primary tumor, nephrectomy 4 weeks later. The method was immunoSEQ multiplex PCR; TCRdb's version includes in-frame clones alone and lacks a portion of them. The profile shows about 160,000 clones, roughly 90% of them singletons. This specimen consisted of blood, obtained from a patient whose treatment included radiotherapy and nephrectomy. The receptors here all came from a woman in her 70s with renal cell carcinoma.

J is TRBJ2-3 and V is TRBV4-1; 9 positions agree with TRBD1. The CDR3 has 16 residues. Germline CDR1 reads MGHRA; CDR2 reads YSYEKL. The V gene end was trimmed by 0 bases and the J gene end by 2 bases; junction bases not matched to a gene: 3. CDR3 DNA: TGCGCCAGCAGCCAAGAGGGACAGGGATACACAGATACGCAGTATTTT. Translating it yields CASSQEGQGYTDTQYF.

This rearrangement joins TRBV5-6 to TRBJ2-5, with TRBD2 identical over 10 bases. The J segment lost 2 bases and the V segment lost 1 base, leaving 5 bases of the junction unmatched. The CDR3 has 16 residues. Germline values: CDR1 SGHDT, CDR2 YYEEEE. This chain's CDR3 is CASSLRTSGLQETQYF. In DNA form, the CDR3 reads TGTGCCAGCAGCTTGCGGACTAGCGGACTGCAAGAGACCCAGTACTTC.

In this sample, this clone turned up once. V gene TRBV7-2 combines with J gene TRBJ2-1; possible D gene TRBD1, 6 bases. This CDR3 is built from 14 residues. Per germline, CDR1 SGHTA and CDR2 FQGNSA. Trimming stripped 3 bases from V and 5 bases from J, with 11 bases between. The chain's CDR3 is CASSFQTGHNEQFF. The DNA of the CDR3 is TGTGCCAGCAGCTTCCAGACAGGTCACAATGAGCAGTTCTTC. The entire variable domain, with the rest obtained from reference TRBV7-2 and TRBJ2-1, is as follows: GAGVSQSPSNKVTEKGKDVELRCDPISGHTALYWYRQSLGQGLEFLIYFQGNSAPDKSGLPSDRFSAERTGGSVSTLTIQRTQQEDSAVYLCASSFQTGHNEQFFGPGTRLTVL.

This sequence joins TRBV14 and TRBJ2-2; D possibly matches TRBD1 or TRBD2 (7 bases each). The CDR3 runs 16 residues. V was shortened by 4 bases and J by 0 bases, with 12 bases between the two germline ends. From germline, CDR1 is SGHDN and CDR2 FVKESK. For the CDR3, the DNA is TGTGCCAGCAGCCCCGGGGGGACAGCGAACACCGGGGAGCTGTTTTTT. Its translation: CASSPGGTANTGELFF.

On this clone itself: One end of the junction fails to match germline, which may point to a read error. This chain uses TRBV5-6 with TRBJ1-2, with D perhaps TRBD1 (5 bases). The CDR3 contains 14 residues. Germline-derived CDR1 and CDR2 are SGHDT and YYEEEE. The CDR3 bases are TGTGCCAGCGGCTTAGGACATACCAACTATGGCTACACCTTC. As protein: CASGLGHTNYGYTF.

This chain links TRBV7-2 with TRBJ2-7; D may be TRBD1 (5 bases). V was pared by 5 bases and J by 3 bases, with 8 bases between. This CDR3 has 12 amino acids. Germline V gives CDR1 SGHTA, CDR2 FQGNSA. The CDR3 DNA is TGTGCCAGCAGCCCGGACATCTACGAGCAGTACTTC. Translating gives CASSPDIYEQYF.

CDR3 loop: CATSRERGAGGQGEQFF. Here the CDR3 DNA reads TGTGCCACCAGCAGAGAACGGGGAGCGGGGGGGCAGGGAGAGCAGTTCTTC. V gene TRBV15 combines with J gene TRBJ2-1; 10 nucleotides agree with TRBD2. Trimming removed 0 bases from V and 10 bases from J; junction bases left unmatched: 12. CDR3 length: 17 residues. The germline CDR1 and CDR2 sequences are LNHNV and YYDKDF (reference sequence). Full variable domain (missing parts from reference TRBV15 and TRBJ2-1): DAMVIQNPRYQVTQFGKPVTLSCSQTLNHNVMYWYQQKSSQAPKLLFHYYDKDFNNEADTPDNFQSRRPNTSFCFLDIRSPGLGDTAMYLCATSRERGAGGQGEQFFGPGTRLTVL.

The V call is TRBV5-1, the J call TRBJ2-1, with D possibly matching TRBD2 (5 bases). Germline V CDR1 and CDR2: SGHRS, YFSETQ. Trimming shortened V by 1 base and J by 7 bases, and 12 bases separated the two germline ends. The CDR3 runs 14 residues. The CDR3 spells CASSLRVGENEQFF. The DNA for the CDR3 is TGCGCCAGCAGCTTGAGGGTCGGGGAAAATGAGCAGTTCTTC.

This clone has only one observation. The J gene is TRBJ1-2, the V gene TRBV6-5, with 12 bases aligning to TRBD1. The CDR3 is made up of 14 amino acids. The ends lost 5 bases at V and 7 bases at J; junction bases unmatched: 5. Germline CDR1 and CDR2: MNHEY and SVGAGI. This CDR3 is CASSTGTGGRGYTF. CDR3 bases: TGTGCCAGCAGTACCGGGACAGGGGGCCGTGGCTACACCTTC.

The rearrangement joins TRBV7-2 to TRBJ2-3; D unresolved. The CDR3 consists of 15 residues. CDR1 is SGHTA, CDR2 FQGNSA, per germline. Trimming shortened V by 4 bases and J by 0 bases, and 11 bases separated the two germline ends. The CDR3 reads CASSWAPHSTDTQYF. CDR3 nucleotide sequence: TGTGCCAGCAGCTGGGCTCCCCATAGCACAGATACGCAGTATTTT.

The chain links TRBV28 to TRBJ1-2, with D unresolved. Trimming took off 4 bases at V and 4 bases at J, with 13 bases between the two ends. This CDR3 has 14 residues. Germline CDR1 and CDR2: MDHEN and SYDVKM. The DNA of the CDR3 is TGTGCCAGCAGTTCGGGCATACGAGGCTATGGCTACACCTTC. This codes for CASSSGIRGYGYTF.

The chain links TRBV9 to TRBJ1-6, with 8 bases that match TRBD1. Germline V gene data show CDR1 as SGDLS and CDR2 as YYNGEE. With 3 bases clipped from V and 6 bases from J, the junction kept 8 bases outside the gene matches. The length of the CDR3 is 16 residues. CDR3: CASSGGDRPRNSPLHF. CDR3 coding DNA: TGTGCCAGCAGCGGAGGGGACAGGCCCCGTAATTCACCCCTCCACTTT.

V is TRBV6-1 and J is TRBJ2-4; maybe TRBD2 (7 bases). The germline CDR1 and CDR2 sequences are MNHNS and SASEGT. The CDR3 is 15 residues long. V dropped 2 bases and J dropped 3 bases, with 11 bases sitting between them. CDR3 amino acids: CASSEWGGRKNIQYF. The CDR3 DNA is TGTGCCAGCAGTGAATGGGGGGGCCGCAAAAACATTCAGTACTTC.

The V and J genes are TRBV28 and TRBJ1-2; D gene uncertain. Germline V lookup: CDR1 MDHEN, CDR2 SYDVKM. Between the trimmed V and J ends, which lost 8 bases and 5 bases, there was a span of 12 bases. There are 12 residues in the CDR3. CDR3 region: CASRGRFYGYTF. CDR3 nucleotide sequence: TGTGCCAGCCGGGGAAGATTTTATGGCTACACCTTC.

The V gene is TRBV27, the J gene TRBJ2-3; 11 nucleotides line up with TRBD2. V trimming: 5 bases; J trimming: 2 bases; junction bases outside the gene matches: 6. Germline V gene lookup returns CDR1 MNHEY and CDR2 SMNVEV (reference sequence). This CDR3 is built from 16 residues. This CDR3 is CASSVLAGGPTDTQYF. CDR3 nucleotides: TGTGCCAGCAGTGTCCTAGCGGGGGGTCCCACAGATACGCAGTATTTT.

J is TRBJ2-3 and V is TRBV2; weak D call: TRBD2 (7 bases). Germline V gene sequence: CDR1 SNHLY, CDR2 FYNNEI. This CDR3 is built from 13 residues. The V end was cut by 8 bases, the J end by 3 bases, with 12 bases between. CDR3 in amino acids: CASHREGTDTQYF. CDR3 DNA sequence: TGTGCCAGCCACAGGGAGGGAACAGATACGCAGTATTTT.

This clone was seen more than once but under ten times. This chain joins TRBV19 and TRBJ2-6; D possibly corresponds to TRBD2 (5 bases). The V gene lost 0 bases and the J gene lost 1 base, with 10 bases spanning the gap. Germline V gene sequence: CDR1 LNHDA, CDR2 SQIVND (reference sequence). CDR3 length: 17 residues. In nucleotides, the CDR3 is TGTGCCAGTAGTATAGATCGGGATTGGTCTGGGGCCAACGTCCTGACTTTC. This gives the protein CASSIDRDWSGANVLTF.

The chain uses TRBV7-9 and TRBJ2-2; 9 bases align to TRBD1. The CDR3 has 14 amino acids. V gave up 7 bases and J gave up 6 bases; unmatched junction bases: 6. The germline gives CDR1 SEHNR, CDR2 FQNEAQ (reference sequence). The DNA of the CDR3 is TGTGCCAGCATCCGACAGGGGGAATCCGGGGAGCTGTTTTTT. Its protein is CASIRQGESGELFF. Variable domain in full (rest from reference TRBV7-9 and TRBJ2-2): DTGVSQNPRHKITKRGQNVTFRCDPISEHNRLYWYRQTLGQGPEFLTYFQNEAQLEKSRLLSDRFSAERPKGSFSTLEIQRTEQGDSAMYLCASIRQGESGELFFGEGSRLTVL.

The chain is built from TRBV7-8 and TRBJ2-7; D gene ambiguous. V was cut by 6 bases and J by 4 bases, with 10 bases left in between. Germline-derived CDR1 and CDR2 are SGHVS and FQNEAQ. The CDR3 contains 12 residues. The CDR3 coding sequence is TGTGCCAGCAGGAGTCATGCATACGAGCAGTACTTC. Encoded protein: CASRSHAYEQYF.

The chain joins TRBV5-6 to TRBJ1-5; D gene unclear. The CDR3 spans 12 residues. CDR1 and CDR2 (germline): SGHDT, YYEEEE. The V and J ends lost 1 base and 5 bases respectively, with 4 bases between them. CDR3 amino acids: CASSLRDQPQHF. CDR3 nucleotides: TGTGCCAGCAGCTTGCGGGATCAGCCCCAGCATTTT.